These 29 T cell receptor beta chains were sequenced from one sample in a study of early T cells in non-severe SARS-CoV-2 infection. TCRdb re-called the 5' RACE reads through MiXCR, storing one row per CDR3 protein. The sample records under 75,000 distinct CDR3 sequences, roughly 13% being singletons. Sequenced input: whole blood. These receptors were obtained from an adult who was a healthcare worker with PCR-confirmed SARS-CoV-2 infection or an uninfected control (not recorded which).

The gene calls are TRBV7-2 and TRBJ2-6; 7 nucleotides line up with TRBD2. Germline assignment: CDR1 SGHTA and CDR2 FQGNSA. The CDR3 is 22 amino acids. The V and J ends lost 1 base and 0 bases, in that order; junction bases with no gene match: 18. The CDR3 loop is CASSLDRPLGGSARSGANVLTF. CDR3 nucleotides: TGTGCCAGCAGCTTAGACAGGCCGTTAGGCGGGAGCGCGCGCTCTGGGGCCAACGTCCTGACTTTC.

This clonotype was seen a handful of times. The chain is built from TRBV11-2 and TRBJ2-1; D is unclear. Germline lookup yields CDR1 SGHAT and CDR2 FQNNGV. The CDR3 consists of 12 residues. V lost 4 bases and J lost 4, with 5 bases in between. CDR3 sequence (DNA): TGTGCCAGCAGCTGGGGTTACAATGAGCAGTTCTTC. Translation: CASSWGYNEQFF.

Only a few counts were recorded for this clonotype. The chain combines TRBV15 with TRBJ1-2, with a possible D match to TRBD1 (5 bases). This CDR3 comprises 16 residues. V was pared by 0 bases and J by 0 bases, with 11 bases between. Germline V gene lookup returns CDR1 LNHNV and CDR2 YYDKDF (reference sequence). The CDR3 DNA reads TGTGCCACCAGCAGAGATCTTAGACAGACTAACTATGGCTACACCTTC. It specifies CATSRDLRQTNYGYTF.

This clonotype has more than one count but fewer than ten. The chain recombines TRBV5-1 with TRBJ2-1; 9 bases fit TRBD1. Losses at the gene ends were 5 bases for V and 8 bases for J; bases not matched to a gene: 11. CDR3 length: 15 amino acids. Germline assignment: CDR1 SGHRS and CDR2 YFSETQ. The CDR3 nucleotides read TGCGCCAGCAGATTCGAACAGGGGGCAGGGGATGAGCAGTTCTTC. It yields the protein CASRFEQGAGDEQFF. Full variable domain (missing parts from reference TRBV5-1 and TRBJ2-1): KAGVTQTPRYLIKTRGQQVTLSCSPISGHRSVSWYQQTPGQGLQFLFEYFSETQRNKGNFPGRFSGRQFSNSRSEMNVSTLELGDSALYLCASRFEQGAGDEQFFGPGTRLTVL.

Many counts were recorded for this clonotype. The rearrangement joins TRBV7-6 to TRBJ1-5; D is possibly TRBD1 (6 bases). The ends were cut back, 1 base at V and 0 bases at J, with 13 bases in the middle. The CDR3 loop spans 17 amino acids. The V gene's germline CDR1 is SGHVS and CDR2 FNYEAQ. The DNA for the CDR3 is TGTGCCAGCAGCTTAGAGAGGGGGATTTATAGCAATCAGCCCCAGCATTTT. Its protein is CASSLERGIYSNQPQHF.

This clonotype was observed a few times. V and J are TRBV29-1 and TRBJ2-7, with 8 bases that match TRBD1. The CDR3 covers 14 residues. The germline gives CDR1 SQVTM, CDR2 ANQGSEA. Unmatched junction bases numbered 2, after V lost 1 base and J lost 0 bases. The CDR3, as DNA: TGCAGCGTTGAAGGGACAGGGTCCTCCTACGAGCAGTACTTC. Its protein product is CSVEGTGSSYEQYF.

This clonotype was observed at least ten times. The chain has TRBV30 and TRBJ1-2; TRBD1 might be the D (6 bases). The CDR3 spans 14 residues. Trimming pared 8 bases from V and 6 bases from J, leaving 22 bases between. CDR1 is GTSNPN and CDR2 is SVGIG in the germline V gene (reference sequence). CDR3 coding DNA: TGTGCCCGGGGGCCATTCGGGACATCTGATGGCTACACCTTC. Protein: CARGPFGTSDGYTF. The variable domain in full, with the rest retrieved from reference TRBV30 and TRBJ1-2, is SQTIHQWPATLVQPVGSPLSLECTVEGTSNPNLYWYRQAAGRGLQLLFYSVGIGQISSEVPQNLSASRPQDRQFILSSKKLLLSDSGFYLCARGPFGTSDGYTFGSGTRLTVV.

This clonotype occurred a few times. The chain recombines TRBV19 with TRBJ1-6; 8 positions agree with TRBD1. Germline V gene sequence: CDR1 LNHDA, CDR2 SQIVND (reference sequence). V shed 4 bases, J shed 8 bases, and the junction held 10 bases outside the gene matches. This CDR3 comprises 16 residues. In DNA form, the CDR3 reads TGTGCCAGTAGTAAACGGACAGGGAGGATGGATTCACCCCTCCACTTT. Protein sequence: CASSKRTGRMDSPLHF.

In this sample, this clonotype turned up many times. This chain uses TRBV29-1 with TRBJ2-1; D call uncertain. The ends were cut back, 0 bases at V and 1 base at J, with 13 bases in the middle. Germline lookup yields CDR1 SQVTM and CDR2 ANQGSEA. This CDR3 is built from 16 residues. In nucleotides, the CDR3 is TGCAGCGTTGAAGATCAGGATCGACGATCCTACAATGAGCAGTTCTTC. This sequence encodes CSVEDQDRRSYNEQFF.

This clonotype was found many times. V and J are TRBV25-1 and TRBJ2-1; TRBD2 might be the D (6 bases). This CDR3 has 12 amino acids. The V gene lost 4 bases and the J gene lost 14 bases, with 15 bases spanning the gap. CDR1 MGHDK and CDR2 SYGVNS come from the germline V gene. The CDR3 here is CASSANGLNEFF. The CDR3 region has the DNA TGTGCCAGCAGTGCAAACGGACTAAATGAGTTCTTC.

This clonotype appeared a few times. The CDR3 nucleotides are TGCAGTGCAGTGACAGGGTATAATTCACCCCTCCACTTT. This translates into CSAVTGYNSPLHF. V gene TRBV20-1 combines with J gene TRBJ1-6, with 7 bases lining up with TRBD1. This CDR3 is 13 amino acids long. V lost 6 bases to trimming and J lost 4 bases; unmatched junction nucleotides: 3. Germline V gene data show CDR1 as DFQATT and CDR2 as SNEGSKA (reference sequence).

The chain has TRBV6-1 and TRBJ1-1; no clear D. The CDR3 contains 14 residues. CDR1 is MNHNS, CDR2 SASEGT, per germline. V shed 2 bases and J shed 1 base, with 8 bases lying between them. DNA for the CDR3: TGTGCCAGCAGTGAAAATTTAAGGAACACTGAAGCTTTCTTT. Protein product: CASSENLRNTEAFF.

This clonotype was counted many times. This rearrangement joins TRBV11-2 to TRBJ2-7, with D unclear. Looked up from germline, CDR1 is SGHAT and CDR2 is FQNNGV. V lost 3 bases and J lost 4, with 10 bases in between. The CDR3 has 13 residues. The CDR3 spells CASSFGLSYEQYF. The DNA for the CDR3 is TGTGCCAGCAGCTTCGGGCTATCGTACGAGCAGTACTTC.

This clonotype came up many times. For the CDR3, the DNA is TGTGCCAGTAATGTCGGACAGGGGGATACGCAGTATTTT. It codes for CASNVGQGDTQYF. The chain carries TRBV19 and TRBJ2-3, with 9 bases that match TRBD1. There are 13 residues in the CDR3. The germline CDR1 and CDR2 sequences are LNHDA and SQIVND (reference sequence). J lost 6 bases, V lost 7 bases, and 5 bases had no gene match.

This clonotype was counted at least ten times. The chain carries TRBV7-3 and TRBJ2-5, with 13 bases matching TRBD2. This CDR3 contains 15 residues. CDR1 SGHTA and CDR2 FQGTGA come from the germline V gene. J lost 7 bases, V lost 5 bases, and 7 bases had no gene match. As DNA, the CDR3 is TGTGCCAGCAGCCCAGGACTAGCGGGAGTTGGGACCCAGTACTTC. Translation: CASSPGLAGVGTQYF.

In this sample, this clonotype turned up many times. The chain has TRBV6-5 and TRBJ2-6; 8 bases map to TRBD1. With V trimmed by 6 bases and J by 0 bases, 7 bases remained unmatched. Germline V gene sequence: CDR1 MNHEY, CDR2 SVGAGI. The CDR3 contains 17 residues. In DNA form, the CDR3 reads TGTGCCAGCAGACCGACAGGGGCTCTCTCTGGGGCCAACGTCCTGACTTTC. Translating it yields CASRPTGALSGANVLTF.

V is TRBV5-4 and J is TRBJ1-6; D is unresolved. CDR1 is SGHNT and CDR2 is YYREEE in the germline V gene (reference sequence). The CDR3 has 14 amino acids. Trimming removed 4 bases at V and 7 bases at J, with 12 bases between. The DNA for the CDR3 is TGTGCCAGCAGCCACCGGGCCCAAAATTCACCCCTCCACTTT. This translates into CASSHRAQNSPLHF.

This clonotype was counted at least ten times. V gene TRBV12-3 or TRBV12-4 combines with J gene TRBJ1-5; D is unclear. The CDR3 is 16 residues long. V shed 2 bases and J shed 2 bases, with 13 bases lying between them. Here the CDR3 reads CASSLYSGAGNQPQHF. The CDR3 nucleotides are TGTGCCAGCAGTTTATACTCGGGCGCGGGCAATCAGCCCCAGCATTTT.

The rearrangement uses TRBV4-2 and TRBJ1-1, with D hard to call. This CDR3 spans 16 amino acids. Germline loops: CDR1 LGHNA, CDR2 YNFKEQ. The V end lost 0 bases, the J end lost 1 base, and 12 bases lay between the germline ends. CDR3 coding DNA: TGTGCCAGCAGCCAAGAAGTGCGTACGACGAACACTGAAGCTTTCTTT. This gives the protein CASSQEVRTTNTEAFF.

V and J are TRBV6-2 or TRBV6-3 and TRBJ2-7, with unresolved D. CDR3 size: 13 residues. With 6 bases removed from V and 0 bases from J, the gap between germline ends came to 9 bases. Germline values: CDR1 MNHEY, CDR2 SVGEGT. Here the CDR3 DNA reads TGTGCCAGCAGCTCCTCTGACTCCTACGAGCAGTACTTC. This sequence encodes CASSSSDSYEQYF.

This clonotype was picked up many times. The rearrangement links TRBV27 to TRBJ2-1; 9 bases are shared with TRBD2. Germline V gene data show CDR1 as MNHEY and CDR2 as SMNVEV (reference sequence). The CDR3 runs to 14 residues. With 4 bases clipped from V and 10 bases from J, the junction kept 8 bases outside the gene matches. The CDR3 is CASSWAGGQREQFF. The CDR3 nucleotides are TGTGCCAGCAGTTGGGCGGGGGGGCAGCGAGAGCAGTTCTTC.

This clonotype was recorded many times. The V call is TRBV7-2, the J call TRBJ2-3, with D hard to call. The V gene's germline CDR1 is SGHTA and CDR2 FQGNSA. Trimming cost V 4 bases and J 3 bases, with 2 bases left between them. CDR3 length: 11 residues. CDR3 sequence reads: CASSWTDTQYF. The DNA of the CDR3 is TGTGCCAGCAGCTGGACAGATACGCAGTATTTT.

The rearrangement joins TRBV9 to TRBJ2-1; 10 nucleotides align to TRBD1. The trim removed 2 bases at V and 4 bases at J, leaving 3 bases unmatched. Germline V gives CDR1 SGDLS, CDR2 YYNGEE. The CDR3 extends over 15 amino acids. The CDR3 nucleotides read TGTGCCAGCAGCGTCGACAGGGGGCGTTACAATGAGCAGTTCTTC. Translated, it gives CASSVDRGRYNEQFF. Looking up the rest from reference TRBV9 and TRBJ2-1 gives the full variable domain: DSGVTQTPKHLITATGQRVTLRCSPRSGDLSVYWYQQSLDQGLQFLIQYYNGEERAKGNILERFSAQQFPDLHSELNLSSLELGDSALYFCASSVDRGRYNEQFFGPGTRLTVL.

The chain has TRBV28 and TRBJ2-1; TRBD1 aligns across 8 bases. The CDR3 runs 19 residues. Germline V lookup: CDR1 MDHEN, CDR2 SYDVKM. The junction had 20 bases not matched to a gene; V was cut back by 1 base and J by 9 bases. CDR3 residues: CASSLSTGVPAEERSEQFF. For the CDR3, the DNA is TGTGCCAGCAGTTTATCGACAGGGGTCCCCGCGGAGGAGAGGAGTGAGCAGTTCTTC. Variable domain in full (rest from reference TRBV28 and TRBJ2-1): DVKVTQSSRYLVKRTGEKVFLECVQDMDHENMFWYRQDPGLGLRLIYFSYDVKMKEKGDIPEGYSVSREKKERFSLILESASTNQTSMYLCASSLSTGVPAEERSEQFFGPGTRLTVL.

This clonotype was seen many times. The J gene is TRBJ2-2, the V gene TRBV7-9; D uncertain. V was trimmed by 11 bases and J by 6 bases, leaving 10 bases between them. CDR1 and CDR2 (germline): SEHNR, FQNEAQ (reference sequence). The CDR3 loop spans 11 amino acids. This CDR3 reads CAVTRAGELFF. The CDR3, as DNA: TGTGCCGTCACCAGAGCCGGGGAGCTGTTTTTT.

This chain links TRBV11-1 with TRBJ1-6; the D gene is possibly TRBD1 (5 bases). The germline V gene has CDR1 SGHAT and CDR2 FQDESV (reference sequence). V was cut by 5 bases and J by 7 bases, with 12 bases left in between. The CDR3 length is 14 residues. The CDR3 sequence: CASSHPRVNSPLHF. The CDR3 DNA is TGTGCCAGCAGCCATCCCAGGGTGAATTCACCCCTCCACTTT. Supplemented by reference TRBV11-1 and TRBJ1-6, the full variable domain reads EAEVAQSPRYKITEKSQAVAFWCDPISGHATLYWYRQILGQGPELLVQFQDESVVDDSQLPKDRFSAERLKGVDSTLKIQPAELGDSAMYLCASSHPRVNSPLHFGNGTRLTVT.

This clonotype was recorded at least ten times. This chain uses TRBV11-3 with TRBJ2-1; D gene uncertain. The CDR3 loop spans 12 amino acids. CDR1 is SGHNT and CDR2 is YENEEA in the germline V gene. The germline V and J ends were trimmed by 5 bases and 9 bases, with 11 bases remaining between them. The DNA for the CDR3 is TGTGCCAGCAGCCCAGAGATTGGTGAGCAGTTCTTC. Translation gives CASSPEIGEQFF. Full variable domain (missing parts from reference TRBV11-3 and TRBJ2-1): EAGVVQSPRYKIIEKKQPVAFWCNPISGHNTLYWYLQNLGQGPELLIRYENEEAVDDSQLPKDRFSAERLKGVDSTLKIQPAELGDSAVYLCASSPEIGEQFFGPGTRLTVL.

The rearrangement uses TRBV20-1 and TRBJ2-7; 7 nucleotides align to TRBD2. V lost 0 bases, J lost 0 bases, and 8 bases stayed unmatched. There are 16 residues in the CDR3. CDR1 DFQATT and CDR2 SNEGSKA come from the germline V gene (reference sequence). CDR3 sequence reads: CSARDRAGTLSYEQYF. The DNA of the CDR3 is TGCAGTGCTAGAGATCGAGCGGGGACCCTCTCCTACGAGCAGTACTTC.

The chain uses TRBV5-5 and TRBJ1-1; D not certain. The CDR3 length is 15 residues. Trimming took 1 base from V and 0 from J, leaving 10 bases between them. Germline CDR1 SGHKS, CDR2 YYEKEE (reference sequence). The CDR3 DNA reads as TGTGCCAGCAGCTTGACCGGCGGACTGAACACTGAAGCTTTCTTT. Translated, it gives CASSLTGGLNTEAFF.